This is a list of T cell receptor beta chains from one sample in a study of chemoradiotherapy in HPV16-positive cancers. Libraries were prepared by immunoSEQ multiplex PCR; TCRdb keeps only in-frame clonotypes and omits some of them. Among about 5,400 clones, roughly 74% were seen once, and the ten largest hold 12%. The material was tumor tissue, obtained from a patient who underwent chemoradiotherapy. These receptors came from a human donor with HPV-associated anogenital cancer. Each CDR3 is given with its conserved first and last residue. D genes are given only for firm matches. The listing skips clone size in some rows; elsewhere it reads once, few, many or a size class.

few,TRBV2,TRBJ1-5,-,TGTGCCAGCATGGCAGGGGGCAATCAGCCCCAGCATTTT,CASMAGGNQPQHF
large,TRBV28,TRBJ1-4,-,TGTGCCAGCAGTCCTCTTTCGAATGAAAAACTGTTTTTT,CASSPLSNEKLFF
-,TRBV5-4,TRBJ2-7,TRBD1,TGTGCCAGCAGCTTGGAGTCCGGGACAGGGTTCTACGAGCAGTACTTC,CASSLESGTGFYEQYF
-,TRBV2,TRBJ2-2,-,TGTGCCAGCAGTGCACTAGCCAACACCGGGGAGCTGTTTTTT,CASSALANTGELFF
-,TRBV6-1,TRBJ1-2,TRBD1,TGTGCCAGCAAAGCGACAGGGTTCTATGGCTACACCTTC,CASKATGFYGYTF
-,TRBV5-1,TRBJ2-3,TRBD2,TGCGCCAGCGGGGGGGACCCTAGCACAGATACGCAGTATTTT,CASGGDPSTDTQYF
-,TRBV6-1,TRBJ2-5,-,TGTGCCAGCAGTCCAAACCTAGCTCAAGAGACCCAGTACTTC,CASSPNLAQETQYF
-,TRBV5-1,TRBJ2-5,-,TGCGCCAGCAGCTTGGGAAGGGTTGGGGGACAAGAGACCCAGTACTTC,CASSLGRVGGQETQYF
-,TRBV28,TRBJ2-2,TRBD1,TGTGCCAGCAGCCCCGGGACAGCAACCGGGGAGCTGTTTTTT,CASSPGTATGELFF
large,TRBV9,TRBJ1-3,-,TGTGCCAGCAGCTCCAGCGCTTCTGGAAACACCATATATTTT,CASSSSASGNTIYF
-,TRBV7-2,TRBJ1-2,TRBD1,TGTGCCAGCAGCAGAGCAGGGGGCGAGAGCTATGGCTACACCTTC,CASSRAGGESYGYTF
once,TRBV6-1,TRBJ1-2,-,TGTGCCAGCAGTGAAGCTGGGGGAACGGCTAACTATGGCTACACCTTC,CASSEAGGTANYGYTF
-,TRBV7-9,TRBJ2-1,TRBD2,TGTGCCAGCAGCACCCCTACGACTAGCGGGGTAGTCGGACAGTTCTTC,CASSTPTTSGVVGQFF
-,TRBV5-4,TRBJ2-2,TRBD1,TGTGCCAGCAGCCCCCAACTGGGACAGCATACCGGGGAGCTGTTTTTT,CASSPQLGQHTGELFF
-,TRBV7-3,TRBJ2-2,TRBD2,TGTGCCAGCAGAGATAGCGGGGCGAACACCGGGGAGCTGTTTTTT,CASRDSGANTGELFF
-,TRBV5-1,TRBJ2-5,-,TGCGCCAGCAGCCCATGGCCCACGGGGGAGACCCAGTACTTC,CASSPWPTGETQYF
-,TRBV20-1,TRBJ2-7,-,TGCAGTGCTAGACAAGGGCAGAGGCAGTACTTC,CSARQGQRQYF
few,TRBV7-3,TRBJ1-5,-,TGTGCCAGCAGCTTGAGGGGCAATCAGCCCCAGCATTTT,CASSLRGNQPQHF
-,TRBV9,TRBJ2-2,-,TGTGCCAGCAGCGTAGCCGGGACACGGCGAATCGGGTCGACCGGGGAGCTGTTTTTT,CASSVAGTRRIGSTGELFF
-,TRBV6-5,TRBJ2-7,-,TGTGCCAGCAACCCAGCTAGGGGGTCCTACGAGCAGTACTTC,CASNPARGSYEQYF
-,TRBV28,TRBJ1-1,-,TGTGCCAGCAGTCTCCGTTGGTCCCGAGCTTTCTTT,CASSLRWSRAFF
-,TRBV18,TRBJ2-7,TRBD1,TGTGCCAGCTCACCGGGAGGGACAGGGACCTACGAGCAGTACTTC,CASSPGGTGTYEQYF
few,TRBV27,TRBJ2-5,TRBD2,TGTGCCAGCAGTTTAACAGCGGGAGGTGTAGAGACCCAGTACTTC,CASSLTAGGVETQYF
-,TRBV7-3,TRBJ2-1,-,TGTGCCAGCAGCTTAGAGGGAAAGGTCAATGAGCAGTTCTTC,CASSLEGKVNEQFF
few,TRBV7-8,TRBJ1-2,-,TGTGCCAGCAGCTTAACTCGACAGGCTGGGTATGGCTACACCTTC,CASSLTRQAGYGYTF
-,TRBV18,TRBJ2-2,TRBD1,TGTGCCAGCTCAGCACAGGGGACCGGGGAGCTGTTTTTT,CASSAQGTGELFF
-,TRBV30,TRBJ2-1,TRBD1,TGTGCCTGGAGGGACAGGGGCTCCTACAATGAGCAGTTCTTC,CAWRDRGSYNEQFF